Listed here are 30 T cell receptor beta chains from one sample, sequenced in a study of cytomegalovirus exposure and HLA in healthy donors. Clones were read by immunoSEQ multiplex PCR, and TCRdb kept only the in-frame ones, dropping some. This sample has 55,000 to 75,000 clones; nearly 95% occur once, and the top ten carry about 5.4%. Sequenced: PBMCs. The receptors were gathered from a man younger than 35 in good health and CMV-seropositive.

This chain uses TRBV6-5 with TRBJ1-2, with 7 bases aligning to TRBD1. The trim removed 4 bases at V and 8 bases at J, leaving 10 bases unmatched. This CDR3 has 14 residues. Germline V gene sequence: CDR1 MNHEY, CDR2 SVGAGI. The CDR3 DNA reads as TGTGCCAGCAGTTCAGGGGGAGGAGGCTGGGGCTACACCTTC. This sequence encodes CASSSGGGGWGYTF.

This clone is a singleton in its sample. The chain carries TRBV5-1 and TRBJ2-5, with D possibly being TRBD1 (5 bases). The germline V gene encodes CDR1 SGHRS and CDR2 YFSETQ. Trimming shortened V by 0 bases and J by 5 bases, and 17 bases separated the two germline ends. This CDR3 comprises 16 residues. DNA of the CDR3: TGCGCCAGCAGCTTGGCATTTCAGGGAAGCATGGAGACCCAGTACTTC. Its translation is CASSLAFQGSMETQYF.

This rearrangement joins TRBV10-3 to TRBJ1-2, with D maybe TRBD1 (5 bases). Germline assignment: CDR1 ENHRY and CDR2 SYGVKD. The V end was cut by 0 bases, the J end by 8 bases, with 10 bases between. This CDR3 comprises 13 residues. This chain's CDR3 is CAISESGEGGYTF. The CDR3 nucleotides are TGTGCCATCAGTGAGTCAGGGGAAGGCGGCTACACCTTC.

The chain joins TRBV28 to TRBJ2-7, with a possible D match to TRBD2 (6 bases). The CDR3 is 13 residues long. Germline V gene data show CDR1 as MDHEN and CDR2 as SYDVKM. Deletions cut 11 bases from V and 2 bases from J, with 16 bases between. CDR3 loop: CAANGGVTYEQYF. The CDR3 DNA reads TGTGCCGCAAATGGCGGGGTCACCTACGAGCAGTACTTC. Complete variable domain (other parts from reference TRBV28 and TRBJ2-7): DVKVTQSSRYLVKRTGEKVFLECVQDMDHENMFWYRQDPGLGLRLIYFSYDVKMKEKGDIPEGYSVSREKKERFSLILESASTNQTSMYLCAANGGVTYEQYFGPGTRLTVT.

This clone was found once. The chain is built from TRBV11-3 and TRBJ2-1, with 13 bases identical to TRBD2. The CDR3 length is 16 residues. Germline V gene sequence: CDR1 SGHNT, CDR2 YENEEA. J was trimmed by 7 bases and V by 5 bases; bases with no gene match: 8. The CDR3 region has the DNA TGTGCCAGCAGCCAATGGACTAGCGGGAGAGAGAATGAGCAGTTCTTC. Its protein is CASSQWTSGRENEQFF. Complete variable domain (other parts from reference TRBV11-3 and TRBJ2-1): EAGVVQSPRYKIIEKKQPVAFWCNPISGHNTLYWYLQNLGQGPELLIRYENEEAVDDSQLPKDRFSAERLKGVDSTLKIQPAELGDSAVYLCASSQWTSGRENEQFFGPGTRLTVL.

V usage is TRBV7-8 and J usage is TRBJ2-7, with 9 nucleotides matching TRBD2. The CDR3 length is 17 residues. The V segment lost 4 bases and the J segment 2 bases; nucleotides outside the gene matches: 12. Germline V CDR1 and CDR2: SGHVS, FQNEAQ. For the CDR3, the DNA is TGTGCCAGCAGCTCCGGCCCGACTAGCGGATACACCTACGAGCAGTACTTC. Its protein is CASSSGPTSGYTYEQYF. The whole variable domain, remainder taken from reference TRBV7-8 and TRBJ2-7, is GAGVSQSPRYKVAKRGQDVALRCDPISGHVSLFWYQQALGQGPEFLTYFQNEAQLDKSGLPSDRFFAERPEGSVSTLKIQRTQQEDSAVYLCASSSGPTSGYTYEQYFGPGTRLTVT.

The CDR3 region has the DNA TGTGCCAGCACTCGTTCCTCTCCCTACGAGCAGTACTTC. This gives the protein CASTRSSPYEQYF. The chain recombines TRBV28 with TRBJ2-7, with unresolved D. V lost 7 bases to trimming and J lost 2 bases, with 12 bases between them. Looked up from germline, CDR1 is MDHEN and CDR2 is SYDVKM. CDR3 length: 13 residues. Combining the CDR3 with reference TRBV28 and TRBJ2-7 gives the whole variable domain DVKVTQSSRYLVKRTGEKVFLECVQDMDHENMFWYRQDPGLGLRLIYFSYDVKMKEKGDIPEGYSVSREKKERFSLILESASTNQTSMYLCASTRSSPYEQYFGPGTRLTVT.

As for this clone: Other DNA sequences of this sample code for an identical CDR3. The chain joins TRBV27 to TRBJ2-7; the D gene is possibly TRBD2 (5 bases). CDR1 and CDR2 (germline): MNHEY, SMNVEV (reference sequence). The CDR3 length is 13 residues. Trimming pared 5 bases from V and 5 bases from J, leaving 13 bases between. The CDR3 bases are TGTGCCAGCAGTCTGACGGGCGGGCACGAGCAGTACTTC. Translation: CASSLTGGHEQYF.

The count of this clone is one. The V gene is TRBV4-2, the J gene TRBJ2-7; D might be TRBD2 (5 bases). Trimming took off 1 base at V and 3 bases at J, with 16 bases between the two ends. CDR1 and CDR2 from the germline V gene are LGHNA and YNFKEQ. The CDR3 covers 16 residues. This CDR3 reads CASSQGETSGSYEQYF. CDR3 DNA: TGTGCCAGCAGCCAAGGGGAAACAAGCGGAAGCTACGAGCAGTACTTC.

The chain recombines TRBV29-1 with TRBJ2-1; D is perhaps TRBD2 (6 bases). The V gene's germline CDR1 is SQVTM and CDR2 ANQGSEA. Trimming stripped 3 bases from V and 4 bases from J, with 16 bases between. The CDR3 spans 15 residues. The CDR3 is CSVDMRRGLYNEQFF. Here the CDR3 DNA reads TGCAGCGTTGACATGCGGCGGGGCCTGTACAATGAGCAGTTCTTC.

This chain links TRBV7-9 with TRBJ2-7; possible D gene TRBD2, 5 bases. Trimming stripped 2 bases from V and 2 bases from J, with 10 bases between. The CDR3 has 14 amino acids. Germline CDR1 reads SEHNR; CDR2 reads FQNEAQ (reference sequence). CDR3 in amino acids: CASSLPGLAYEQYF. In nucleotides, the CDR3 is TGTGCCAGCAGCTTACCCGGACTGGCCTACGAGCAGTACTTC.

The chain carries TRBV6-1 and TRBJ1-1, with unresolved D. Trimming took off 2 bases at V and 2 bases at J, with 12 bases between the two ends. The CDR3 is 15 amino acids. Germline CDR1 and CDR2: MNHNS and SASEGT. CDR3 in DNA: TGTGCCAGCAGTGAATCCACAGCAGCAAACACTGAAGCTTTCTTT. Its protein is CASSESTAANTEAFF.

The chain carries TRBV19 and TRBJ1-3; D is unclear. The length of the CDR3 is 13 residues. V lost 4 bases to trimming and J lost 4 bases, with 8 bases between them. In germline, CDR1 is LNHDA, CDR2 SQIVND (reference sequence). CDR3 nucleotide sequence: TGTGCCAGTAGTAACAACGGGGGAAACACCATATATTTT. It specifies CASSNNGGNTIYF.

The chain couples TRBV9 to TRBJ2-7; D might be TRBD1 (6 bases). The V gene lost 3 bases and the J gene lost 7 bases, with 20 bases spanning the gap. The CDR3 is 15 residues long. CDR1 is SGDLS, CDR2 YYNGEE, per germline. The DNA for the CDR3 is TGTGCCAGCAGCGCGAATGGACAGCCTCCGGAGGAGCAGTACTTC. Translation: CASSANGQPPEEQYF. Full variable domain (remainder filled in from reference TRBV9 and TRBJ2-7): DSGVTQTPKHLITATGQRVTLRCSPRSGDLSVYWYQQSLDQGLQFLIQYYNGEERAKGNILERFSAQQFPDLHSELNLSSLELGDSALYFCASSANGQPPEEQYFGPGTRLTVT.

V is TRBV7-2 and J is TRBJ2-5, with D perhaps matching TRBD2 (5 bases). The CDR3 spans 20 residues. Germline V gene sequence: CDR1 SGHTA, CDR2 FQGNSA. Trimming cost V 0 bases and J 1 base, with 24 bases left between them. The CDR3 bases are TGTGCCAGCAGCTTAGCGCCACCAACTAGAGTTTCTTGGGGCCAAGAGACCCAGTACTTC. Translating gives CASSLAPPTRVSWGQETQYF.

The CDR3 reads CASSKTGTSGRSYNEQFF. The CDR3 DNA follows: TGTGCCAGCAGCAAGACCGGGACTAGCGGGAGGTCCTACAATGAGCAGTTCTTC. The gene calls are TRBV21-1 and TRBJ2-1; the table's TRBD2 call for D was not verified on the DNA. TRBV21-1 is a pseudogene. CDR3 length: 18 residues.

This chain links TRBV5-1 with TRBJ2-5; 7 bases fit TRBD1. The CDR3 is 15 amino acids. Germline values: CDR1 SGHRS, CDR2 YFSETQ. Trimming at V came to 4 bases and at J to 3 bases, leaving 9 bases not matched to a gene. The CDR3 sequence is CASSRSGTAEETQYF. CDR3 DNA: TGCGCCAGCAGCCGATCCGGGACAGCAGAAGAGACCCAGTACTTC.

The chain couples TRBV6-5 to TRBJ2-7, with 9 bases matching TRBD1. CDR1 and CDR2 (germline): MNHEY, SVGAGI. J lost 4 bases, V lost 0 bases, and 4 bases had no gene match. The CDR3 extends over 15 amino acids. This chain's CDR3 is CASSYSRTGVYEQYF. Written as DNA, the CDR3 is TGTGCCAGCAGTTACTCGAGGACAGGGGTTTACGAGCAGTACTTC.

V is TRBV5-1 and J is TRBJ1-2; TRBD1 might be the D (6 bases). The CDR3 has 12 amino acids. The germline V and J ends were trimmed by 7 bases and 4 bases, with 11 bases remaining between them. Germline V CDR1 and CDR2: SGHRS, YFSETQ. In DNA form, the CDR3 reads TGCGCCAGCGGACAGACCCCCTATGGCTACACCTTC. Its protein is CASGQTPYGYTF.

The chain employs TRBV14 and TRBJ2-5; D not certain. The CDR3 length is 15 residues. V lost 1 base, J lost 1 base, and 10 bases lay in between. CDR1 and CDR2 from the germline V gene are SGHDN and FVKESK. The CDR3 nucleotides read TGTGCCAGCAGCCAAGTCCGCGCGCCCCAAGAGACCCAGTACTTC. This gives the protein CASSQVRAPQETQYF.

This chain joins TRBV5-6 and TRBJ1-4, with 7 bases identical to TRBD1. The CDR3 is 17 amino acids. V lost 4 bases and J lost 0; bases outside the gene matches: 9. The germline gives CDR1 SGHDT, CDR2 YYEEEE. The CDR3 bases are TGTGCCAGCAGCAGAATACAGGGGCCTTCAACTAATGAAAAACTGTTTTTT. Its translation: CASSRIQGPSTNEKLFF.

This clone has just a few counts. The chain is built from TRBV14 and TRBJ2-7; possible D gene TRBD2, 6 bases. Germline CDR1 SGHDN, CDR2 FVKESK. Trimming stripped 3 bases from V and 10 bases from J, with 10 bases between. The length of the CDR3 is 11 residues. CDR3 nucleotides: TGTGCCAGCAGCCAGGGACTTTCCCAGTACTTC. Translating gives CASSQGLSQYF.

This chain uses TRBV27 with TRBJ2-2; possibly TRBD1 for D (5 bases). Trimming took off 7 bases at V and 2 bases at J, with 11 bases between the two ends. Germline CDR1 MNHEY, CDR2 SMNVEV (reference sequence). The CDR3 is 14 residues long. The CDR3 DNA reads TGTGCCAGCAAGGGTGGGGCAAACACCGGGGAGCTGTTTTTT. Protein sequence: CASKGGANTGELFF.

This CDR3 is CASSLSDRERGELFF. The CDR3 DNA sequence: TGTGCCAGCAGCTTAAGCGACAGGGAAAGAGGGGAGCTGTTTTTT. The chain links TRBV7-3 to TRBJ2-2; TRBD1 agrees at 7 bases. CDR1 and CDR2 (germline): SGHTA, FQGTGA. CDR3 length equals 15 residues. The V gene end was trimmed by 1 base and the J gene end by 8 bases; junction bases not matched to a gene: 7.

J is TRBJ1-1 and V is TRBV6-1; no definite D call. The CDR3 sequence is 13 residues long. The V gene lost 2 bases and the J gene lost 7 bases, with 11 bases spanning the gap. Germline-derived CDR1 and CDR2 are MNHNS and SASEGT. DNA of the CDR3: TGTGCCAGCAGTGAATCGGGTGTCGGTGAAGCTTTCTTT. Translated, it gives CASSESGVGEAFF.

The chain recombines TRBV5-1 with TRBJ1-4; possibly TRBD1 for D (5 bases). From germline, CDR1 is SGHRS and CDR2 YFSETQ. The CDR3 extends over 13 amino acids. Trimming cost V 5 bases and J 6 bases, with 11 bases left between them. DNA of the CDR3: TGCGCCAGCAGTTCGGCGGGGGATGAAAAACTGTTTTTT. Protein product: CASSSAGDEKLFF.

J is TRBJ1-5 and V is TRBV5-6; maybe TRBD1 (5 bases). The CDR3 is 16 amino acids. Germline V CDR1 and CDR2: SGHDT, YYEEEE. V lost 1 base to trimming and J lost 3 bases, with 14 bases between them. The CDR3 protein is CASSLYGDSINQPQHF. CDR3 nucleotides: TGTGCCAGCAGCTTGTATGGGGACTCAATCAATCAGCCCCAGCATTTT.

Here the CDR3 reads CASSPLLDRTSGSYNEQFF. CDR3 DNA: TGTGCCAGCAGCCCGCTCCTCGACCGGACTAGCGGATCCTACAATGAGCAGTTCTTC. The chain joins TRBV13 to TRBJ2-1, with 10 bases aligning to TRBD2. The germline V gene encodes CDR1 PRHDT and CDR2 FYEKMQ (reference sequence). This CDR3 has 19 amino acids. The V gene end was trimmed by 5 bases and the J gene end by 1 base; junction bases not matched to a gene: 14.

This chain links TRBV19 with TRBJ2-1; D gene uncertain. Trimming removed 5 bases from V and 4 bases from J, with 3 bases in between. CDR1 and CDR2 from the germline V gene are LNHDA and SQIVND (reference sequence). This CDR3 comprises 11 residues. The CDR3 nucleotides read TGTGCCAGTAGTTCGTACAATGAGCAGTTCTTC. Translating gives CASSSYNEQFF.

This chain connects TRBV25-1 to TRBJ2-1, with a weak D call TRBD2 (6 bases). Trimming shortened V by 3 bases and J by 2 bases, and 14 bases separated the two germline ends. The CDR3 totals 16 residues. The V gene's germline CDR1 is MGHDK and CDR2 SYGVNS. The CDR3 sequence: CASSEFLGGAYNEQFF. The DNA for the CDR3 is TGTGCCAGCAGTGAGTTTTTGGGAGGCGCCTACAATGAGCAGTTCTTC.